Listed here is a single TCR beta chain. No antigen is known for it. Base qualities were left out, and no much larger clone turns up one base away. The CDR3 runs 13 amino acids, cysteine and phenylalanine included. Only the CDR3 portion is preserved as DNA: 39 bases, with reading frame beginning at the first base. CDR1 and CDR2 were assigned from the germline V gene as MNHNS and SASEGT. Germline trimming: 4 bases from V, 5 bases from J; junction bases outside gene matches: 4. The sample belongs to a study of PD-L1 blockade in urothelial cancer (dated by TCRdb to 2016 to 2017). For the study in its entirety: Every patient began therapy at some point between 2014 and 2015 and was given atezolizumab 1,200 mg intravenously every 3 weeks. Pretreatment tumor samples, along with matched peripheral blood serially collected before and after atezolizumab treatment, were subjected to TCR sequencing. Durable clinical benefit was defined as a progression-free survival longer than 6 months, and TCR features were additionally tested against progression-free survival and overall survival. Blood samples were analyzed at 3 weeks after treatment start (second dose) and at 6 weeks after treatment start. The study was an exploratory multi-omic analysis of somatic, immune and clinical correlates of response to PD-L1 blockade with atezolizumab in urothelial cancer. Just over 28 patients had pretreatment blood TCR-seq, 24 had at least one posttreatment blood collection, and 24 had tumor TCR-seq. A median of around 150,000 T cells and 83,000 or so unique TCRs was obtained from blood samples, and a median clonality of around 0.08 was observed. Durable clinical benefit was achieved by nine patients and was not achieved by 20 patients. Patients had an ECOG performance status of 0 or 1 and had received between 0 and 3 prior chemotherapy regimens. In the same patients who had TCR sequencing, pretreatment tumors also underwent whole exome sequencing and RNA sequencing. About nine tenths of the roughly 29 patients were males with bladder-origin urothelial cancer, and about 60% of the roughly 30 reported a prior smoking history.

A cohort of approximately 31 patients with locally advanced or metastatic urothelial carcinoma, treated at Memorial Sloan Kettering on a trial protocol, was included. Peripheral blood mononuclear cells were collected pretreatment and during treatment, with between 1 and 8 total time points per patient. The Qiagen DNeasy Blood extraction kit was used to purify genomic DNA from total PBMCs and from tumor samples. PBMCs were collected pretreatment and during treatment and were isolated and stored as previously described. The research as a whole found: A pretreatment peripheral blood TCR clonality below the median was linked to improved progression-free and overall survival. At 3 weeks after the start of treatment, tumor-associated TCR clones in peripheral blood had expanded more in patients with durable benefit (n ≈ 24, p = 0.022). Because the sample size was small (n of about 31) and many of the analyses were exploratory, the results are meant to be hypothesis-generating.

Each PCR received spiked-in synthetic TCR analog templates so that absolute template abundance could be estimated from read counts. The immunoSEQ assay was used to amplify TCRbeta CDR3 regions from genomic DNA with bias-controlled V and J gene primers. Sequencing of rearranged TCRbeta segments was performed at approximately 20X coverage. In the original analysis: Sequencing errors were corrected by clustering and CDR3s were annotated against IMGT to assign V, D and J genes. Downstream analyses used only productive TCRbeta rearrangements, leaving out any out-of-frame or stop-codon sequences. To compute clonality, Shannon entropy was normalized by the log of the number of unique productive sequences and then subtracted from one. Clones differing between time points or between blood and tumor were identified by Fisher's exact test with Benjamini-Hochberg correction at adjusted p below 0.01. TCRdb mirrors the immuneACCESS table, restricted to in-frame sequences. Some clones are absent from its copies; in checked studies, under half trace to an unresolved V gene, and the reason for the others is unknown. Clonal size and the V and J genes are those of that table, whereas D and trimming came from the DNA. Counted in this sample were 38,000 or so clones; around 88% of them appeared once. About a sixth of the sample comes from the top ten.

The receptor's source is a man aged 55 to 70 with urothelial cancer. This specimen consisted of PBMCs, obtained around atezolizumab (anti-PD-L1) treatment. In this chain, TRBV6-1 is recombined with TRBJ2-7, and 8 bases in between align with TRBD1. In nucleotides, the sequence is TGTGCCAGCAGTGCGGACAGGGACGACGAGCAGTACTTC. This codes for CASSADRDDEQYF.